This passage covers 13 T cell receptor beta chains from one sample sequenced in a study of T cell repertoires in cytomegalovirus infection (dated by TCRdb to the late 2010s). Antigen specificity for these receptors is unknown. Sequencing was carried out with an Illumina HiSeq 1500. The public reads were quality trimmed at Q25 with fastp and then assembled into clones with MiXCR by TCRdb, keeping productive beta chains. Every CDR3 protein is listed once, alongside the most common genes and DNA of its rows. For this sample there are a few hundred thousand distinct CDR3 sequences; around 25% appear just once. 13% of the sample is held by the ten biggest clonotypes. This specimen's treatment or condition label, interpreted: in vitro stimulation with specific CMV peptide epitopes to enrich CMV-specific T cells. The sample in question was cultured PBMCs, obtained from culture after CMV antigen stimulation. The receptors stem from a human donor in good health (CMV status not recorded). Some clones in this sample may be carry-over from other donors' samples.

This clonotype was observed at least ten times. This rearrangement joins TRBV7-8 to TRBJ2-2, with a weak D call TRBD2 (5 bases). This CDR3 has 15 residues. Trimming took 8 bases from V and 11 from J, leaving 24 bases between them. The germline V gene has CDR1 SGHVS and CDR2 FQNEAQ. The CDR3 loop is CASSNSGLPPGELFF. The CDR3, as DNA: TGTGCCAGCTCGAACTCGGGTCTTCCCCCGGGAGAGCTGTTTTTT.

This clonotype was seen many times. CDR3 loop: CASSLAMYQETQYF. The CDR3 nucleotides are TGTGCCAGCAGCTTGGCCATGTACCAAGAGACCCAGTACTTC. The chain combines TRBV7-9 with TRBJ2-5, with D uncertain. The CDR3 has 14 amino acids. Trimming pared 3 bases from V and 0 bases from J, leaving 8 bases between. Germline loops: CDR1 SEHNR, CDR2 FQNEAQ (reference sequence).

This clonotype was detected many times. The chain combines TRBV7-2 with TRBJ1-1; D possibly corresponds to TRBD1 (5 bases). With 5 bases removed from V and 3 bases from J, the gap between germline ends came to 19 bases. CDR3 size: 16 residues. The germline V gene encodes CDR1 SGHTA and CDR2 FQGNSA. This CDR3 reads CASSPRQTIMDTEAFF. The CDR3 nucleotides read TGTGCCAGCAGCCCAAGACAGACCATCATGGACACTGAAGCTTTCTTT.

The genes are TRBV7-2 and TRBJ2-7, with D uncertain. Germline CDR1 is SGHTA and CDR2 is FQGNSA. Between the trimmed V and J ends, which lost 1 base and 6 bases, there was a span of 7 bases. This CDR3 spans 12 amino acids. The CDR3 nucleotides are TGTGCCAGCAGCTTAGTATTCGGCGAGCAGTACTTC. Residues: CASSLVFGEQYF.

This chain links TRBV20-1 with TRBJ1-2, with 8 positions matching TRBD1. The germline V gene has CDR1 DFQATT and CDR2 SNEGSKA (reference sequence). The length of the CDR3 is 15 residues. V lost 3 bases, J lost 1 base, and 7 bases stayed unmatched. DNA for the CDR3: TGCAGTGCTAGGGACCCAGGGGGCAGTAACTATGGCTACACCTTC. Translated: CSARDPGGSNYGYTF.

The J gene is TRBJ2-2, the V gene TRBV6-6; weak D call: TRBD2 (7 bases). The CDR3 extends over 18 amino acids. Trimming took off 6 bases at V and 3 bases at J, with 23 bases between the two ends. Germline CDR1 and CDR2: MNHNY and SVGAGI (reference sequence). For the CDR3, the DNA is TGTGCCAGCAGCCCCCGGGGCGGGGGCCTCCTTGACACCGGGGAGCTGTTTTTT. Amino acids: CASSPRGGGLLDTGELFF.

The V and J genes are TRBV19 and TRBJ1-2; the match to TRBD1 covers 9 bases. From germline, CDR1 is LNHDA and CDR2 SQIVND (reference sequence). This CDR3 is 17 amino acids long. V shed 0 bases and J 6 bases; nucleotides not matched to a gene: 11. The CDR3 loop reads CASSIDFDRGRIHGYTF. In nucleotides, the CDR3 is TGTGCCAGTAGTATAGACTTTGACAGGGGGAGGATACATGGCTACACCTTC.

The chain carries TRBV28 and TRBJ2-7; D gene unclear. V lost 3 bases, J lost 3 bases, and 24 bases lay in between. Germline loops: CDR1 MDHEN, CDR2 SYDVKM. CDR3 size: 18 residues. In nucleotides, the CDR3 is TGTGCCAGCAGTTTGTGGGTCCAATTCGATTTCTCGATCTACGAGCAGTACTTC. Its translation: CASSLWVQFDFSIYEQYF.

This clonotype has only a few counts. The chain combines TRBV27 with TRBJ2-7; D is unclear. The CDR3 is 13 residues long. Germline CDR1 is MNHEY and CDR2 is SMNVEV (reference sequence). V lost 3 bases, J lost 0 bases, and 6 bases lay in between. This chain's CDR3 is CASSFDSSYEQYF. CDR3 nucleotide sequence: TGTGCCAGCAGTTTCGATAGCTCCTACGAGCAGTACTTC.

This clonotype occurred a few times. This chain uses TRBV19 with TRBJ2-1, with 7 bases identical to TRBD2. The germline V gene has CDR1 LNHDA and CDR2 SQIVND (reference sequence). The CDR3 extends over 15 amino acids. V was clipped by 2 bases and J by 7 bases; unmatched bases: 8. The CDR3 reads CASSIIQAGNNEQFF. Written as DNA, the CDR3 is TGTGCCAGTAGTATAATCCAAGCGGGAAATAATGAGCAGTTCTTC. Supplemented by reference TRBV19 and TRBJ2-1, the full variable domain reads DGGITQSPKYLFRKEGQNVTLSCEQNLNHDAMYWYRQDPGQGLRLIYYSQIVNDFQKGDIAEGYSVSREKKESFPLTVTSAQKNPTAFYLCASSIIQAGNNEQFFGPGTRLTVL.

The CDR3 reads CASSFRGGLGQPQHF. The CDR3 bases are TGTGCCAGCAGTTTCAGGGGAGGGTTAGGTCAGCCCCAGCATTTT. The chain combines TRBV12-3 or TRBV12-4 with TRBJ1-5; possible D gene TRBD1, 6 bases. CDR3 size: 15 residues. The V end lost 3 bases, the J end lost 6 bases, and 15 bases lay between the germline ends.

The V call is TRBV12-3 or TRBV12-4, the J call TRBJ1-5, with D perhaps TRBD1 (5 bases). The CDR3 totals 14 residues. The V end was cut by 10 bases, the J end by 3 bases, with 16 bases between. CDR3 coding DNA: TGTGCCACCGGGCAGGGAACCTACAATCAGCCCCAGCATTTT. It specifies CATGQGTYNQPQHF.

This sequence joins TRBV30 and TRBJ1-2; a weak D match, TRBD1 (6 bases). Germline-derived CDR1 and CDR2 are GTSNPN and SVGIG (reference sequence). The CDR3 covers 13 residues. V was pared by 0 bases and J by 8 bases, with 13 bases between. CDR3 nucleotide sequence: TGTGCCTGGAGTGTAGGGGGGGATAGCGGCTACACCTTC. The encoded protein is CAWSVGGDSGYTF. The entire variable domain, with the rest obtained from reference TRBV30 and TRBJ1-2, is as follows: SQTIHQWPATLVQPVGSPLSLECTVEGTSNPNLYWYRQAAGRGLQLLFYSVGIGQISSEVPQNLSASRPQDRQFILSSKKLLLSDSGFYLCAWSVGGDSGYTFGSGTRLTVV.